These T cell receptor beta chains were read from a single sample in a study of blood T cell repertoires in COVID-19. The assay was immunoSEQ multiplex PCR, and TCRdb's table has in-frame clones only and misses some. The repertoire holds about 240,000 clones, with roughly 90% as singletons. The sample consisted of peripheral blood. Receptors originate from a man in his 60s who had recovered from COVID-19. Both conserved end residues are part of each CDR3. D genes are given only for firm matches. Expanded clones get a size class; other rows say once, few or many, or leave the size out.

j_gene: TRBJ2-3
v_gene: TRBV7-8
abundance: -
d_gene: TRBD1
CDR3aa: CASSQEGARTDTQYF
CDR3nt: TGTGCCAGCAGCCAAGAGGGGGCCCGCACAGATACGCAGTATTTT

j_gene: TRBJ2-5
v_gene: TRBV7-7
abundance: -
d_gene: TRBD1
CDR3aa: CASSWTGGGRETQYF
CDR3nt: TGTGCCAGCAGCTGGACAGGGGGAGGGAGAGAGACCCAGTACTTC

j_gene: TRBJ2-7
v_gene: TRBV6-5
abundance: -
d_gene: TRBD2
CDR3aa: CASSYALAGGDEQYF
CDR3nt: TGTGCCAGCAGTTACGCGCTAGCGGGGGGCGACGAGCAGTACTTC

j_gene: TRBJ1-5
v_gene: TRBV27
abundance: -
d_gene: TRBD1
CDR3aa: CASRVGTGSVQPQHF
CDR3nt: TGTGCCAGCAGAGTCGGGACAGGGTCGGTTCAGCCCCAGCATTTT

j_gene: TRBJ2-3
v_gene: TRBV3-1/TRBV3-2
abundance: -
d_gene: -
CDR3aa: CASSQQTSSSTDTQYF
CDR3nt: TGTGCCAGCAGCCAACAGACTAGTTCTAGCACAGATACGCAGTATTTT

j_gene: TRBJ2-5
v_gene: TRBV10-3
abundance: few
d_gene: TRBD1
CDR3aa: CAISEANPGQGALETQYF
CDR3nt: TGTGCCATCAGTGAGGCCAATCCGGGACAGGGGGCATTGGAGACCCAGTACTTC

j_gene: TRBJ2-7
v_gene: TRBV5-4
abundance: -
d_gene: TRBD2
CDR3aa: CASSFPGGRSYEQYF
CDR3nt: TGTGCCAGCAGCTTCCCGGGAGGCCGTTCCTACGAGCAGTACTTC

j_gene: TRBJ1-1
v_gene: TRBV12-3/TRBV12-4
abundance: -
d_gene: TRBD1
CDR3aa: CASSLYRGTEAFF
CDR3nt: TGTGCCAGCAGTTTGTACAGGGGAACTGAAGCTTTCTTT

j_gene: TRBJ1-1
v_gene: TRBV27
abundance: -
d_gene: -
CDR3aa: CASSRTGTKAFF
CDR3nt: TGTGCCAGCAGTCGCACCGGGACAAAGGCTTTCTTT

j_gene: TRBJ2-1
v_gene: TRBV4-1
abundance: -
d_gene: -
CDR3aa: CASSQPPFNEQFF
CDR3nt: TGCGCCAGCAGCCAACCCCCATTCAATGAGCAGTTCTTC

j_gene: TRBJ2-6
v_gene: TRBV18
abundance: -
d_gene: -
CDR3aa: CASSLGGGGANVLTF
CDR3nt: TGTGCCAGCTCACTGGGTGGCGGAGGGGCCAACGTCCTGACTTTC

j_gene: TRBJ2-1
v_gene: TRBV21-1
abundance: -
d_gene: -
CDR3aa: CASSNGEPGTSGGPVSNEQFF
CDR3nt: TGTGCCAGCAGCAATGGGGAACCAGGGACTAGCGGGGGCCCGGTTTCGAATGAGCAGTTCTTC

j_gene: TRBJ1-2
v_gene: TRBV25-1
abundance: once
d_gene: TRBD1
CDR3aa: CASSELDRVGYTF
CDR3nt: TGTGCCAGCAGTGAATTGGACAGGGTCGGCTACACCTTC

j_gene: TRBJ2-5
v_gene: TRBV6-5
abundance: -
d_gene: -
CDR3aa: CASSTPLAGETQYF
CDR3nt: TGTGCCAGCAGTACCCCACTAGCCGGGGAGACCCAGTACTTC

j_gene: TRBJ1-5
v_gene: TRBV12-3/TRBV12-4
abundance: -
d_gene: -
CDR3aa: CASSAGNQPQHF
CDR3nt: TGTGCCAGCAGTGCAGGGAATCAGCCCCAGCATTTT

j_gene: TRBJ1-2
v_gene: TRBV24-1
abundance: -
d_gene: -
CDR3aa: CATSDGRGYGYTF
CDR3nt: TGTGCCACCAGTGACGGGAGGGGGTATGGCTACACCTTC

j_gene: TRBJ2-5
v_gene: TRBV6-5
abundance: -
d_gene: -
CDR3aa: CASSLSGAQETQYF
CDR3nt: TGTGCCAGCAGTTTATCAGGGGCCCAAGAGACCCAGTACTTC

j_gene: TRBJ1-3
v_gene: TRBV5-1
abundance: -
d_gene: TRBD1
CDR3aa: CASRSDRGRNTIYF
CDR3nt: TGCGCCAGCAGATCGGACAGGGGACGAAACACCATATATTTT

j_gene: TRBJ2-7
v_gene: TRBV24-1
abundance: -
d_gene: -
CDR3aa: CATSDLRGYEQYF
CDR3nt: TGTGCCACCAGTGATTTGAGGGGATACGAGCAGTACTTC

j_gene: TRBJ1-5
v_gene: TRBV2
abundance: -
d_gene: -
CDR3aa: CASSEGSSNQPQHF
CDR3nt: TGTGCCAGCAGTGAGGGCAGCAGCAATCAGCCCCAGCATTTT

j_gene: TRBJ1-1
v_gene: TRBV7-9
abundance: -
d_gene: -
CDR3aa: CASSSGQGWGNTEAFF
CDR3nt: TGTGCCAGCTCCTCAGGGCAGGGGTGGGGGAACACTGAAGCTTTCTTT

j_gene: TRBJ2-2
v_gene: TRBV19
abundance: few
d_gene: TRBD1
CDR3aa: CASSIGTGWDTGELFF
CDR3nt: TGTGCCAGTAGTATCGGGACAGGGTGGGACACCGGGGAGCTGTTTTTT

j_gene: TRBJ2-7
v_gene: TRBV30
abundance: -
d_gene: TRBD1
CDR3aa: CAWSPGGSYEQYF
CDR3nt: TGTGCCTGGAGCCCAGGGGGCTCCTACGAGCAGTACTTC

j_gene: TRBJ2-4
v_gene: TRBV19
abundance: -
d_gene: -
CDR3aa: CASNYGAHKNIQYF
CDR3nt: TGTGCCAGTAATTATGGGGCCCACAAAAACATTCAGTACTTC

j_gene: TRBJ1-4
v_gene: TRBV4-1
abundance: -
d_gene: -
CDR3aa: CASSQVGGTGEKLFF
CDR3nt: TGCGCCAGCAGCCAAGTAGGTGGGACTGGGGAAAAACTGTTTTTT

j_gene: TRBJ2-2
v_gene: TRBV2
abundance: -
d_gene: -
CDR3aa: CASTPQSTGELFF
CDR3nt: TGTGCCAGCACCCCCCAGTCCACCGGGGAGCTGTTTTTT

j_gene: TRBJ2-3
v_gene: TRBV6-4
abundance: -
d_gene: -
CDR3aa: CASSERAGGGDTQYF
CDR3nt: TGTGCCAGCAGTGAAAGGGCAGGGGGAGGAGATACGCAGTATTTT

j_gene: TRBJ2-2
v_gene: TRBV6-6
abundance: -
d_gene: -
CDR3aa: CASSYSPGAGELFF
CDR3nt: TGTGCCAGCAGTTACTCGCCGGGTGCCGGGGAGCTGTTTTTT

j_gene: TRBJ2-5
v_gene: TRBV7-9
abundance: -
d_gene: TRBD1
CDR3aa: CASSFGSQGETQYF
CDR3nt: TGTGCCAGCAGCTTTGGCTCACAGGGGGAGACCCAGTACTTC

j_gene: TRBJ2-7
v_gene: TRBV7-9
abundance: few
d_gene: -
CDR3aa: CASSPRDHYEQYF
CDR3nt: TGTGCCAGCAGCCCCCGGGATCACTACGAGCAGTACTTC

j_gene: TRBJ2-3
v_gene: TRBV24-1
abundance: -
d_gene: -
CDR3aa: CATSDPGTTDTQYF
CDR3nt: TGTGCCACCAGTGATCCCGGGACTACAGATACGCAGTATTTT

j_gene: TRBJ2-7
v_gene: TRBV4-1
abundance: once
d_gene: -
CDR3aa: CASSQGRGSYEQYF
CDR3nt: TGCGCCAGCAGCCAAGGCCGCGGCTCCTACGAGCAGTACTTC

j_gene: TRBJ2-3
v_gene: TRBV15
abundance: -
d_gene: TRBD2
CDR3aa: CATSRASGGNTDTQYF
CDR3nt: TGTGCCACCAGCAGAGCTAGCGGGGGGAACACAGATACGCAGTATTTT

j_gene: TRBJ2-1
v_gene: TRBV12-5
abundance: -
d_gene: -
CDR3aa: CASAFGFEQFF
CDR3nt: TGTGCTAGTGCTTTCGGGTTTGAGCAGTTCTTC

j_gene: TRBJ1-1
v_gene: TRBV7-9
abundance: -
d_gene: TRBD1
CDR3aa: CASDRDTEAFF
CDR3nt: TGTGCCAGCGACAGGGACACTGAAGCTTTCTTT

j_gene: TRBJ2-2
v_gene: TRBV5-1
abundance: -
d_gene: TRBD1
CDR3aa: CASSRPPGQTNTGELFF
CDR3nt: TGCGCCAGCAGCCGTCCACCGGGACAGACGAACACCGGGGAGCTGTTTTTT

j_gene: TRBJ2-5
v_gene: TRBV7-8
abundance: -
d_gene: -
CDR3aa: CASSLGAGTQYF
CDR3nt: TGTGCCAGCAGCTTAGGGGCTGGGACCCAGTACTTC

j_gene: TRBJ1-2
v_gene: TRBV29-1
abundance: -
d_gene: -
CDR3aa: CSVDLNYGYTF
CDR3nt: TGCAGCGTTGACCTGAACTATGGCTACACCTTC

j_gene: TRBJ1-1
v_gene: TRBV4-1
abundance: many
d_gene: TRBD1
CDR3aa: CASSQDRTGGENTEAFF
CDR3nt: TGCGCCAGCAGCCAAGATAGGACAGGGGGGGAGAACACTGAAGCTTTCTTT

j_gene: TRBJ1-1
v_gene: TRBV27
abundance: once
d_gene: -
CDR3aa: CASSLGTGLVNTEAFF
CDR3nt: TGTGCCAGCAGTTTAGGCACAGGGTTGGTGAACACTGAAGCTTTCTTT

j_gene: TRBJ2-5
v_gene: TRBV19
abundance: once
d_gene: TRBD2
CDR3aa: CASSITGLAPSPTQYF
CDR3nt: TGTGCCAGTAGTATCACGGGACTAGCTCCCTCACCGACCCAGTACTTC

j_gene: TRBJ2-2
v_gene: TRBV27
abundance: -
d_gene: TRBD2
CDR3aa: CASSLLLAGARNTGELFF
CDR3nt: TGTGCCAGCAGTTTATTACTAGCGGGGGCCCGCAACACCGGGGAGCTGTTTTTT

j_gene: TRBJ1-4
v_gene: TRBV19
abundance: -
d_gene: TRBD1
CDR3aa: CAAGSWDSHEKLFF
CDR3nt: TGTGCCGCTGGGAGTTGGGACAGCCATGAAAAACTGTTTTTT

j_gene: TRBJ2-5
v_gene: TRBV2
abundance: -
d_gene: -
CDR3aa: CASSEIVRETQYF
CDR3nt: TGTGCCAGCAGTGAAATAGTTCGGGAGACCCAGTACTTC

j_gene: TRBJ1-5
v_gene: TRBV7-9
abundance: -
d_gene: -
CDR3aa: CASSSTGVNQPQHF
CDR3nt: TGTGCCAGCAGCTCCACGGGGGTCAATCAGCCCCAGCATTTT

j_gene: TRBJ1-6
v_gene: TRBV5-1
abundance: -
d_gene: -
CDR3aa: CASSLSGQLNSPLHF
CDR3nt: TGCGCCAGCAGCTTGTCCGGACAGCTTAATTCACCCCTCCACTTT

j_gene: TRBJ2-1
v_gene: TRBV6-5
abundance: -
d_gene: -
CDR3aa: CASLRDPSYNEQFF
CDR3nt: TGTGCCAGTTTACGGGATCCATCCTACAATGAGCAGTTCTTC

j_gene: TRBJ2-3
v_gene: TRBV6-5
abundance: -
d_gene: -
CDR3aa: CASVRDSTSTDTQYF
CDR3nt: TGTGCCAGCGTCAGGGACTCCACTTCCACAGATACGCAGTATTTT